This TCR beta chain was found in a study of tissue T cells after allogeneic stem cell transplantation. Study-wide results and limits: Anatomically similar tissues had similar TCR repertoires within each patient. Motif-based clustering found tissue-specific repertoire signatures shared across patients, though few clones were shared. Sampling depth was limited, and the cohort was small and clinically varied.

On this clone itself: Its antigen is still unknown. Germline is not matched at one junction end, which may reflect a read error. Distinct nucleotide sequences in the sample also encode this CDR3.

The CDR3 is 15 residues long. Germline CDR1 and CDR2: SQVTM and ANQGSEA. The repertoire was sequenced with immunoSEQ multiplex PCR; TCRdb's copy has only in-frame clones and lacks some. The sample has more than 6,500 clones; under 75% are singletons. This chain connects TRBV29-1 to TRBJ1-2; the D gene is possibly TRBD1 (6 bases). Here the sequenced sample was duodenum tissue, taken at autopsy. The source is an older female donor with lung cancer. In DNA, the CDR3 is TGCCGCGTGGGGGGGGCGGGGGCCCTCTTCTATGGCTACACCTTC. Encoded protein: CRVGGAGALFYGYTF.